What follows are 16 T cell receptor beta chains derived from one specimen sequenced in a study of naive and memory T cell subsets. Four PCR rounds used nested alpha and beta constant region primers plus the SP2 primer. TCRdb recomputed calls from the 5' RACE reads with MiXCR, one row per CDR3 protein. The sample holds more than 50,000 distinct CDR3 sequences, about 7% seen once. A UMI-containing oligonucleotide was joined by 3' ligation to the TCR cDNA template. These receptors originate from a male donor in good health.

This clonotype appeared a few times. J is TRBJ2-7 and V is TRBV29-1, with 11 bases identical to TRBD1. After removal of 0 bases from V and 5 bases from J, the junction contained 3 bases not matched to a gene. Germline CDR1 reads SQVTM; CDR2 reads ANQGSEA. CDR3 length: 14 amino acids. CDR3 nucleotides: TGCAGCGTTGAAGAGGGACAGGGGGTCCACGAGCAGTACTTC. Its protein is CSVEEGQGVHEQYF.

The gene calls are TRBV11-2 and TRBJ1-3, with D hard to call. The germline V gene has CDR1 SGHAT and CDR2 FQNNGV. V lost 1 base to trimming and J lost 10 bases, with 8 bases between them. CDR3 length equals 12 residues. CDR3: CASSLAPRTIYF. CDR3 coding DNA: TGTGCCAGCAGCTTAGCCCCCAGGACCATATATTTT.

This clonotype appeared many times. The CDR3 spells CSVEAGGPGELFF. CDR3 nucleotide sequence: TGCAGCGTTGAGGCGGGGGGGCCCGGGGAGCTGTTTTTT. This chain joins TRBV29-1 and TRBJ2-2; 9 positions match TRBD2. Germline assignment: CDR1 SQVTM and CDR2 ANQGSEA. The V and J ends lost 3 bases and 6 bases, in that order; junction bases with no gene match: 2. The CDR3 contains 13 residues.

Only a few counts were recorded for this clonotype. The genes are TRBV14 and TRBJ2-3; 8 bases are a match to TRBD1. This CDR3 is 18 amino acids long. Per germline, CDR1 SGHDN and CDR2 FVKESK. J was trimmed by 1 base and V by 4 bases; bases with no gene match: 13. CDR3 protein: CASSLDRESIWGTDTQYF. In DNA, the CDR3 is TGTGCCAGCAGCCTGGACAGGGAGAGTATTTGGGGCACAGATACGCAGTATTTT.

V usage is TRBV29-1 and J usage is TRBJ1-1; a weak D match, TRBD1 (5 bases). Germline V gene sequence: CDR1 SQVTM, CDR2 ANQGSEA. The CDR3 contains 14 residues. The V and J ends lost 6 bases and 4 bases respectively, with 18 bases between them. In DNA, the CDR3 is TGCAGCGTAGAGAGGGCCCGAGGGGTCACTGAAGCTTTCTTT. Translating it yields CSVERARGVTEAFF.

This clonotype showed up many times. The chain carries TRBV7-8 and TRBJ2-1, with TRBD2 matching over 10 bases. Germline V gene sequence: CDR1 SGHVS, CDR2 FQNEAQ. Losses at the gene ends were 3 bases for V and 3 bases for J; bases not matched to a gene: 5. CDR3 length: 16 amino acids. CDR3 DNA: TGTGCCAGCAGCTTCGAACTAGCGGGGATCTACAATGAGCAGTTCTTC. Its protein product is CASSFELAGIYNEQFF.

The chain joins TRBV5-1 to TRBJ2-5; perhaps D is TRBD1 or TRBD2 (5 bases each). Deletions cut 1 base from V and 5 bases from J, with 9 bases between. CDR1 is SGHRS, CDR2 YFSETQ, per germline. The CDR3 runs 13 residues. Written as DNA, the CDR3 is TGCGCCAGCAGCTTGTCCGGGACGGAGACCCAGTACTTC. This codes for CASSLSGTETQYF.

The rearrangement links TRBV19 to TRBJ2-5; TRBD1 matches at 7 bases. The CDR3 extends over 14 amino acids. The V gene end was trimmed by 5 bases and the J gene end by 1 base; junction bases not matched to a gene: 4. CDR1 is LNHDA and CDR2 is SQIVND in the germline V gene (reference sequence). This CDR3 reads CASSVQGLQETQYF. CDR3 sequence (DNA): TGTGCCAGTAGTGTACAGGGGCTCCAAGAGACCCAGTACTTC.

Many counts were recorded for this clonotype. The chain recombines TRBV2 with TRBJ1-3, with 7 bases matching TRBD1. Trimming at V came to 0 bases and at J to 8 bases, leaving 7 bases not matched to a gene. In germline, CDR1 is SNHLY, CDR2 FYNNEI. The CDR3 totals 15 residues. The CDR3 sequence: CASSEALGQWYTIYF. In nucleotides, the CDR3 is TGTGCCAGCAGTGAAGCGCTGGGACAGTGGTACACCATATATTTT.

The chain employs TRBV20-1 and TRBJ2-1; D is perhaps TRBD2 (5 bases). The germline gives CDR1 DFQATT, CDR2 SNEGSKA (reference sequence). CDR3 length: 16 residues. Trimming left V 0 bases short and J 4 bases short, with 16 bases between. CDR3 sequence (DNA): TGCAGTGCTAGAGATTCTAGCCTCATTTCTTACAATGAGCAGTTCTTC. It is translated as CSARDSSLISYNEQFF.

CDR3 residues: CASSQDPGLAGGLGTGEQYF. DNA of the CDR3: TGTGCCAGCAGCCAAGATCCCGGACTAGCGGGAGGGCTCGGAACTGGCGAGCAGTACTTC. V is TRBV4-2 and J is TRBJ2-7, with TRBD2 identical over 15 bases. J was trimmed by 6 bases and V by 0 bases; bases with no gene match: 15. Germline assignment: CDR1 LGHNA and CDR2 YNFKEQ. The CDR3 has 20 amino acids.

This clonotype was recorded many times. CDR3 residues: CASSQDAAPLAGEGYNEQFF. CDR3 nucleotides: TGTGCCAGCAGCCAAGATGCCGCCCCACTAGCGGGGGAAGGGTACAATGAGCAGTTCTTC. The chain links TRBV3-1 to TRBJ2-1, with 11 positions matching TRBD2. In germline, CDR1 is LGHDT, CDR2 YNNKEL (reference sequence). V shed 0 bases, J shed 4 bases, and the junction held 14 bases outside the gene matches. This CDR3 comprises 20 residues.

Here the CDR3 DNA reads TGTGCCAGCAGCTTAGAGGTACTTAGTCACGAGCAGTACTTC. It encodes CASSLEVLSHEQYF. The chain employs TRBV7-9 and TRBJ2-7; the D is unclear. The CDR3 is 14 residues long. V lost 1 base and J lost 5, with 12 bases in between. Germline CDR1 reads SEHNR; CDR2 reads FQNEAQ (reference sequence).

This clonotype appeared many times. Here the CDR3 DNA reads TGTGCCAGCAGTGAAGGGAGGGCCCCGAGTATTCTGTTTTTT. Translated, it gives CASSEGRAPSILFF. V and J are TRBV25-1 and TRBJ1-4, with no clear D. Trimming removed 2 bases from V and 14 bases from J, with 18 bases in between. In germline, CDR1 is MGHDK, CDR2 SYGVNS. The length of the CDR3 is 14 residues.

The sample holds many counts of this clonotype. The chain combines TRBV7-6 with TRBJ1-1; D is ambiguous. V gave up 5 bases and J gave up 4 bases, with 11 bases separating them. CDR3 length: 13 residues. Germline V gene data show CDR1 as SGHVS and CDR2 as FNYEAQ. This chain's CDR3 is CASSRTASTEAFF. For the CDR3, the DNA is TGTGCCAGCAGCCGGACGGCGAGCACTGAAGCTTTCTTT.

This rearrangement joins TRBV7-6 to TRBJ2-1, with 8 bases aligning to TRBD2. Germline CDR1 reads SGHVS; CDR2 reads FNYEAQ. The CDR3 runs to 16 residues. V lost 1 base and J lost 12; bases outside the gene matches: 14. CDR3 sequence reads: CASSLEGRRGVPRQFF. CDR3 nucleotide sequence: TGTGCCAGCAGCTTAGAGGGGCGGCGGGGGGTCCCGCGGCAGTTCTTC.